The source of this TCR beta chain is a study of T cell responses to AZD1222 COVID-19 vaccine. Study background: Samples with a second dose at about 4 or about 12 weeks were pooled together.

Method: immunoSEQ multiplex PCR; TCRdb's copy keeps in-frame clones and lacks some. The sample has 130,000 to 150,000 clones, roughly 91% seen once. The CDR3 covers 15 residues. The V end lost 3 bases, the J end lost 4 bases, and 14 bases lay between the germline ends. Germline V CDR1 and CDR2: MNHNS, SASEGT. This clone was found a few times. Its matching antigen is unknown. Study observations and caveats: Clonal diversity was possibly underestimated, and white British individuals and females predominated among donors. Just a handful of AZD1222 recipients tested seropositive at baseline. Vaccine-associated CD4 TCRs spanned spike, dominant at 160-218 and 743-854.

V is TRBV6-1 and J is TRBJ2-3; D possibly uses TRBD1 or TRBD2 (5 bases each). This clonotype was obtained from an adult in good health. Sequenced material: peripheral blood, taken on day 0 of AZD1222 vaccination. CDR3 loop: CASSDGEGSADTQYF. Here the CDR3 DNA reads TGTGCCAGCAGTGATGGTGAGGGGAGTGCAGATACGCAGTATTTT.